Listed here are 21 T cell receptor beta chains from one sample, sequenced in a study of T cells in Graves' hyperthyroidism and ophthalmopathy. Template material for amplifying TCR beta CDR3 regions consisted of RNA transcripts. The study used the HTBI primer set for a first-round RT-PCR of the TCR CDR3. TCRdb recomputed calls from the multiplex PCR reads with MiXCR, one row per CDR3 protein. The table includes approximately 700,000 distinct CDR3 sequences, 16% detected once. Sequencing was carried out using blood. The receptors come from a man aged 18 to 29 with Graves' hyperthyroidism.

This clonotype was counted a few times. The CDR3 nucleotides are TGCAGTGCTAGACCGACTAGCGGGAGCCCCGGGGAGCTGTTTTTT. Translation gives CSARPTSGSPGELFF. The chain links TRBV20-1 to TRBJ2-2, with 12 bases fitting TRBD2. Germline trimming cut 2 bases from V and 6 bases from J; bases unmatched to any gene: 4. CDR1 and CDR2 from the germline V gene are DFQATT and SNEGSKA (reference sequence). This CDR3 has 15 amino acids.

V is TRBV11-3 and J is TRBJ1-1; D not resolved. The CDR3 totals 11 residues. Germline lookup yields CDR1 SGHNT and CDR2 YENEEA. Trimming took off 4 bases at V and 7 bases at J, with 7 bases between the two ends. CDR3 in amino acids: CASSWRREAFF. The CDR3 DNA sequence: TGTGCCAGCAGCTGGAGACGTGAAGCTTTCTTT. The complete variable domain, with remaining parts taken from reference TRBV11-3 and TRBJ1-1, reads EAGVVQSPRYKIIEKKQPVAFWCNPISGHNTLYWYLQNLGQGPELLIRYENEEAVDDSQLPKDRFSAERLKGVDSTLKIQPAELGDSAVYLCASSWRREAFFGQGTRLTVV.

The chain links TRBV11-2 to TRBJ2-3; either TRBD1 or TRBD2 may fit D (5 bases each). The germline V gene has CDR1 SGHAT and CDR2 FQNNGV. V lost 5 bases and J 4 bases, leaving 13 bases between the germline ends. The length of the CDR3 is 14 residues. CDR3 sequence reads: CASSPGPGPDTQYF. CDR3 DNA sequence: TGTGCCAGCAGCCCGGGACCTGGTCCAGATACGCAGTATTTT.

This clonotype was seen many times. J is TRBJ2-7 and V is TRBV15, with 7 positions matching TRBD2. Germline loops: CDR1 LNHNV, CDR2 YYDKDF (reference sequence). V shed 3 bases and J 6 bases; nucleotides not matched to a gene: 17. The length of the CDR3 is 17 residues. The CDR3 protein is CATSRIGAAGVGLEQYF. For the CDR3, the DNA is TGTGCCACCAGCAGGATAGGGGCGGCGGGAGTAGGTCTCGAGCAGTACTTC. Complete variable domain (other parts from reference TRBV15 and TRBJ2-7): DAMVIQNPRYQVTQFGKPVTLSCSQTLNHNVMYWYQQKSSQAPKLLFHYYDKDFNNEADTPDNFQSRRPNTSFCFLDIRSPGLGDTAMYLCATSRIGAAGVGLEQYFGPGTRLTVT.

The chain is built from TRBV10-2 and TRBJ2-3; TRBD2 agrees at 7 bases. CDR3 length: 15 residues. The V gene end was trimmed by 4 bases and the J gene end by 4 bases; junction bases not matched to a gene: 8. Germline values: CDR1 WSHSY, CDR2 SAAADI. Here the CDR3 reads CASSVSAGESDTQYF. The CDR3 bases are TGCGCCAGCAGTGTTTCGGCGGGAGAGTCAGATACGCAGTATTTT.

The chain carries TRBV30 and TRBJ2-7; D assignment may be TRBD1 or TRBD2 (6 bases each). The CDR3 has 15 amino acids. Germline CDR1 reads GTSNPN; CDR2 reads SVGIG (reference sequence). V lost 0 bases to trimming and J lost 2 bases, with 14 bases between them. CDR3: CAWSVRGGGTYEQYF. The DNA of the CDR3 is TGTGCCTGGAGTGTACGTGGAGGGGGGACCTACGAGCAGTACTTC.

V gene TRBV4-1 combines with J gene TRBJ2-7; D is unresolved. Trimming removed 0 bases from V and 2 bases from J, with 8 bases in between. There are 14 residues in the CDR3. The V gene's germline CDR1 is MGHRA and CDR2 YSYEKL. CDR3 nucleotides: TGCGCCAGCAGCCAAGATCTCCGGGCCTACGAGCAGTACTTC. It codes for CASSQDLRAYEQYF.

This clonotype occurred a few times. The chain couples TRBV19 to TRBJ2-2; 11 bases map to TRBD2. The V gene end was trimmed by 5 bases and the J gene end by 7 bases; junction bases not matched to a gene: 18. This CDR3 has 19 residues. The germline gives CDR1 LNHDA, CDR2 SQIVND (reference sequence). The CDR3 DNA reads as TGTGCCAGTAGTCTTTTTCCCTTTCTACTAGCGGGAGAGGGCGGGGAGCTGTTTTTT. Protein sequence: CASSLFPFLLAGEGGELFF.

This chain uses TRBV10-3 with TRBJ2-2, with D hard to call. The germline V and J ends were trimmed by 4 bases and 5 bases, with 11 bases remaining between them. CDR1 and CDR2 (germline): ENHRY, SYGVKD. This CDR3 has 14 amino acids. The CDR3 region is CAISVVGPTGELFF. In DNA, the CDR3 is TGTGCCATCAGTGTGGTTGGGCCGACCGGGGAGCTGTTTTTT.

This clonotype was counted between two and nine times. J is TRBJ2-7 and V is TRBV6-1, with a weak D call TRBD1 (6 bases). This CDR3 is 12 amino acids long. The germline V and J ends were trimmed by 8 bases and 2 bases, with 10 bases remaining between them. Germline CDR1 is MNHNS and CDR2 is SASEGT. The CDR3 region is CASRTVPYEQYF. CDR3 nucleotides: TGTGCCAGCCGGACAGTCCCCTACGAGCAGTACTTC.

This clonotype was recorded a few times. CDR3 DNA sequence: TGTGCCAGCACCCCCCGCATAGTGACATCCACAGATACGCAGTATTTT. The encoded protein is CASTPRIVTSTDTQYF. This chain uses TRBV6-2 or TRBV6-3 with TRBJ2-3; D remains unclear. CDR3 length: 16 residues. V was shortened by 7 bases and J by 2 bases, with 19 bases between the two germline ends. In germline, CDR1 is MNHEY, CDR2 SVGEGT.

The V call is TRBV7-9, the J call TRBJ1-1; a possible D gene is TRBD1 (6 bases). Deletions cut 6 bases from V and 4 bases from J, with 12 bases between. CDR3 length: 13 amino acids. Germline V gene sequence: CDR1 SEHNR, CDR2 FQNEAQ (reference sequence). Written as DNA, the CDR3 is TGTGCCAGCAGGAAGGGACACGGCACTGAAGCTTTCTTT. Protein product: CASRKGHGTEAFF. The variable domain in full, completed from reference TRBV7-9 and TRBJ1-1, reads DTGVSQNPRHKITKRGQNVTFRCDPISEHNRLYWYRQTLGQGPEFLTYFQNEAQLEKSRLLSDRFSAERPKGSFSTLEIQRTEQGDSAMYLCASRKGHGTEAFFGQGTRLTVV.

Many counts were recorded for this clonotype. The chain recombines TRBV9 with TRBJ1-4; the D gene is possibly TRBD1 (5 bases). The V end lost 3 bases, the J end lost 0 bases, and 15 bases lay between the germline ends. This CDR3 has 17 residues. Germline loops: CDR1 SGDLS, CDR2 YYNGEE. The CDR3 DNA reads as TGTGCCAGCAGCGGGGGCGAACAGGCAGCAACTAATGAAAAACTGTTTTTT. It codes for CASSGGEQAATNEKLFF. Supplemented by reference TRBV9 and TRBJ1-4, the full variable domain reads DSGVTQTPKHLITATGQRVTLRCSPRSGDLSVYWYQQSLDQGLQFLIQYYNGEERAKGNILERFSAQQFPDLHSELNLSSLELGDSALYFCASSGGEQAATNEKLFFGSGTQLSVL.

For this clonotype: The germline gene is not matched at one end of the junction; a read error may be the cause. This sequence joins TRBV6-2 or TRBV6-3 and TRBJ1-5; D gene unclear. From germline, CDR1 is MNHEY and CDR2 SVGEGT. The CDR3 sequence is 15 residues long. CDR3 in DNA: TGTGCCGGCAGTTACGGGGTATCCTCCAATCAGCCCCAGCATTTT. Protein sequence: CAGSYGVSSNQPQHF.

This clonotype has ten or more counts. This rearrangement joins TRBV6-2 or TRBV6-3 to TRBJ2-3; the D gene is possibly TRBD1 (5 bases). The CDR3 contains 18 residues. The ends were cut back, 1 base at V and 0 bases at J, with 17 bases in the middle. Germline V lookup: CDR1 MNHEY, CDR2 SVGEGT. The CDR3, as DNA: TGTGCCAGCAGTTACTACCCTTGGGCAGGGTCTAGCACAGATACGCAGTATTTT. Its translation is CASSYYPWAGSSTDTQYF.

The DNA of the CDR3 is TGTGCCAGCAGTTTACTAGGAACTCTAAATTCACCCCTCCACTTT. Its translation is CASSLLGTLNSPLHF. The genes are TRBV12-3 or TRBV12-4 and TRBJ1-6; no definite D call. The ends were cut back, 2 bases at V and 7 bases at J, with 12 bases in the middle. The CDR3 is 15 residues long.

This clonotype appeared a few times. V gene TRBV30 combines with J gene TRBJ2-7; D is ambiguous. V was clipped by 0 bases and J by 5 bases, with 14 bases between them. The germline V gene encodes CDR1 GTSNPN and CDR2 SVGIG (reference sequence). The CDR3 contains 14 residues. CDR3 loop: CAWSVLTPGNEQYF. The CDR3 DNA reads as TGTGCCTGGAGTGTGCTGACCCCAGGCAACGAGCAGTACTTC.

This clonotype was seen repeatedly, ten times or more. The chain links TRBV20-1 to TRBJ2-1, with D perhaps given as TRBD1 or TRBD2 (5 bases each). Germline CDR1 is DFQATT and CDR2 is SNEGSKA (reference sequence). CDR3 size: 14 residues. Trimming shortened V by 5 bases and J by 5 bases, and 16 bases separated the two germline ends. Written as DNA, the CDR3 is TGCAGTGCTGAACTATGGGGACGTGACAATGAGCAGTTCTTC. Encoded protein: CSAELWGRDNEQFF.

This clonotype came up many times. The chain recombines TRBV6-1 with TRBJ1-6; tentatively, D is TRBD1 (5 bases). The CDR3 contains 14 residues. Germline CDR1 reads MNHNS; CDR2 reads SASEGT. V was trimmed by 5 bases and J by 7 bases, leaving 12 bases between them. As DNA, the CDR3 is TGTGCCAGCAGTTTGACAGTTGGGAATTCACCCCTCCACTTT. This encodes CASSLTVGNSPLHF.

V gene TRBV6-5 combines with J gene TRBJ2-2; TRBD2 matches 8 bases. The CDR3 is 16 residues long. J gave up 6 bases and V 1 base, and 7 bases lay outside the gene matches. Germline V gives CDR1 MNHEY, CDR2 SVGAGI. Here the CDR3 reads CASSYWTSRFPGELFF. The DNA for the CDR3 is TGTGCCAGCAGTTACTGGACTAGCAGGTTCCCCGGGGAGCTGTTTTTT.

As to this clonotype: A clone one base away is much larger, so this may be a read error. The V call is TRBV6-5, the J call TRBJ2-3, with TRBD2 matching over 11 bases. The CDR3 contains 16 residues. From germline, CDR1 is MNHEY and CDR2 SVGAGI. CDR3 nucleotides: TGTACCAGCAGTTACCGAACTAGCGGGAGTGCAGATACGCAGTATTTT. Encoded protein: CTSSYRTSGSADTQYF.